The rows below give T cell receptor beta chains drawn from one sample of a study of T-cell reconstitution after alpha-beta-depleted transplantation in children. Each CDR3 protein is one row after TCRdb ran MiXCR on the PCR reads. The data show about 600,000 distinct CDR3 sequences, over 10% seen once. Sequenced here: PBMCs, mostly from graft donor cells, sampled 360 days after TCRalphabeta/CD19-depleted stem cell transplant. Receptor source: a male patient younger than 18 who had a stem cell transplant for acute myeloid leukemia, so the T cells may come from the graft donor. Each CDR3 is given with its conserved first and last residue. The D gene is left open where the match is weak. Some rows mark clone size as missing; the rest say once, few, many or name a class of expanded clone.

v_call	clone_size	d_call	j_call	cdr3_nt	cdr3_aa
TRBV20-1	few	.	TRBJ2-1	TGCAGTGTCGTCGGTAAGAGCAGTTACAATGAGCAGTTCTTC	CSVVGKSSYNEQFF
TRBV20-1	few	TRBD2	TRBJ2-1	TGCAGTGCTGCTAGCGGGATTTTGTATGAGCAGTTCTTC	CSAASGILYEQFF
TRBV4-2	.	.	TRBJ2-7	TGTGCCAGCAGCCAAGATCCGGACCCCCTGGGGGAGCAGTACTTC	CASSQDPDPLGEQYF
TRBV29-1	many	.	TRBJ2-7	TGCAGCGTTGAAGTTGGTAGCATCTCCTACGAGCAGTACTTC	CSVEVGSISYEQYF
TRBV7-9	.	TRBD1	TRBJ2-7	TGTGCCAGCAGCATGGGACAGCTTAAGAGGGACGAGCAGTACTTC	CASSMGQLKRDEQYF
TRBV5-1	many	TRBD1	TRBJ2-1	TGCGCCAGCCAGCTTCAGGGACAGCTTTACAATGAGCAGTTCTTC	CASQLQGQLYNEQFF
TRBV29-1	many	.	TRBJ1-1	TGCAGCGCGGTCGTTACTAGGTCAGGGAGGAAAAACACTGAAGCTTTCTTT	CSAVVTRSGRKNTEAFF
TRBV2	many	TRBD1	TRBJ2-1	TGTGCCAGCAGTTGGGGACAGGGCAATGAGCAGTTCTTC	CASSWGQGNEQFF
TRBV28	.	TRBD2	TRBJ2-1	TGTGCCAGCAGTTTCAGAAGCGGGAGGGGGGACAATGAGCAGTTCTTC	CASSFRSGRGDNEQFF
TRBV6-6	few	.	TRBJ2-7	TGTGCCAGCAGGCAACAGGGTGAGCACGAGCAGTACTTC	CASRQQGEHEQYF
TRBV27	few	.	TRBJ2-3	TGTGCCAGCAGAGCGGGTAGGGATACGCAGTATTTT	CASRAGRDTQYF
TRBV3-1	.	.	TRBJ1-2	TGTGCCAGCAGCCTACACCAGAGTCCCTATGGCTACACCTTC	CASSLHQSPYGYTF
TRBV10-3	many	.	TRBJ2-5	TGTGCCATCGGACAGCTTGAAGAGACCCAGTACTTC	CAIGQLEETQYF
TRBV29-1	.	.	TRBJ2-1	TGCAGCGTTGAAGGAGGGGGTGTCCCCTACAATAAGCAGTTCTTC	CSVEGGGVPYNKQFF
TRBV20-1	.	TRBD1	TRBJ1-2	TGCAGTGCTAGAGATTTGGGGGACAGGGGCCTCTATGGCTACACCTTC	CSARDLGDRGLYGYTF
TRBV7-2	few	TRBD1	TRBJ2-5	TGTGCCAGCAGCTTATCACAGGGGGGTGGGGAGACCCAGTACTTC	CASSLSQGGGETQYF
TRBV21-1	many	.	TRBJ2-7	TGTGCCAGCAGCAAAAGATGTTGGGAGGGGGTCTGGGAGCAGTACTTC	CASSKRCWEGVWEQYF
TRBV9	many	.	TRBJ2-1	TGTGCCAGCAGCGTAGGTTCGCGGAGGATCTCCTACAATGAGCAGTTCTTC	CASSVGSRRISYNEQFF
TRBV4-3	few	TRBD1	TRBJ1-1	TGCGCCAGCAGCCCGCCGGGACAGACCACTGAAGCTTTCTTT	CASSPPGQTTEAFF
TRBV19	few	.	TRBJ2-1	TGTGCCAGTAGTACGGCTAGCGTTTACAATGAGCAGTTCTTC	CASSTASVYNEQFF
TRBV29-1	few	TRBD1	TRBJ2-7	TGCAGCGTTGATCCGACAGGGGGCAACGAGCAGTACTTC	CSVDPTGGNEQYF
TRBV10-2	few	TRBD2	TRBJ2-7	TGCGCCAGCAGTGAGCCCGTGTTTGGCGGGAGCTCCTACGAGCAGTACTTC	CASSEPVFGGSSYEQYF
TRBV28	.	.	TRBJ2-3	TGTGCCAGCAGTTCCGGGGCTCACACAGATACGCAGTATTTT	CASSSGAHTDTQYF
TRBV3-1	.	.	TRBJ2-7	TGTGCCAGCAGCTATTCCGTCCACAGCGTTCCGACCGAGCAGTACTTC	CASSYSVHSVPTEQYF
TRBV7-9	.	TRBD2	TRBJ2-7	TGTGCCAGCATCCCTCTAGCGGGAAGCTCCTACGAGCAGTACTTC	CASIPLAGSSYEQYF
TRBV11-2	.	.	TRBJ2-6	TGTGCCAGCAGCTTAACTCGCCGACTGATCTCTGGGGCCAACGTCCTGACTTTC	CASSLTRRLISGANVLTF
TRBV29-1	few	.	TRBJ2-5	TGCAGCGTTGAGGTCCTTCAAGAGACCCAGTACTTC	CSVEVLQETQYF
TRBV12-3/TRBV12-4	many	TRBD2	TRBJ2-7	TGTGCCAGCAGTCGACTAGCAGACTACGAGCAGTACTTC	CASSRLADYEQYF
TRBV6-2/TRBV6-3	many	.	TRBJ2-1	TGTGCCAGCGGAACCGGAGGAGGAGATGAGCAGTTCTTC	CASGTGGGDEQFF
TRBV28	few	TRBD1	TRBJ2-7	TGTGCCAGCAGTTTCCGGGACAGACGATCCTACGAGCAGTACTTC	CASSFRDRRSYEQYF
TRBV6-1	few	TRBD1	TRBJ2-7	TGTGCCAGCAGTCTCGGGACAGGGTTCGGTGAGCAGTACTTC	CASSLGTGFGEQYF
TRBV11-2	few	.	TRBJ2-1	TGTGCCAGCAGCCGTTTTACGCTTACGGCCATCTCCTACAATGAGCAGTTCTTC	CASSRFTLTAISYNEQFF
TRBV4-2	many	.	TRBJ1-1	TGTGCCAGCAGCCAAGATGAGGGAATGAACACTGAAGCTTTCTTT	CASSQDEGMNTEAFF
TRBV9	many	TRBD2	TRBJ2-7	TGTGCCAGCAGCGTAAGGGCTAGCGGACACTACGAGCAGTACTTC	CASSVRASGHYEQYF
TRBV28	many	.	TRBJ2-3	TGTGCCAGCAGTCCGCAGGGGCTCCCGCCAGATACGCAGTATTTT	CASSPQGLPPDTQYF
TRBV20-1	few	TRBD2	TRBJ2-7	TGCAGTGCTAGTGGGACTAGCGGAGGCGCCTACGAGCAGTACTTC	CSASGTSGGAYEQYF
TRBV9	.	.	TRBJ2-7	TGTGCCAGCAGCTTAGCGGATCTATCACGCGAGCAGTACTTC	CASSLADLSREQYF
TRBV28	few	TRBD1	TRBJ2-7	TGTGCCAGCAGCGACGGACAGGGGATAATCTACGAGCAGTACTTC	CASSDGQGIIYEQYF
TRBV28	few	TRBD1	TRBJ2-1	TGTGCCAGACCCGAACAGGGGGCGCCCCACAATGAGCAGTTCTTC	CARPEQGAPHNEQFF
TRBV10-3	.	TRBD1	TRBJ2-2	TGTGCCATCAGTGAGGGGGGACAGCAGAACACCGGGGAGCTGTTTTTT	CAISEGGQQNTGELFF
TRBV20-1	many	TRBD1	TRBJ1-3	TGCAGTGCGACAGGGGGCTACTCTGGAAACACCATATATTTT	CSATGGYSGNTIYF
TRBV4-3	few	.	TRBJ2-7	TGCGCCAGCAGCGTGAACGGGGGTAGCTCCTACGAGCAGTACTTC	CASSVNGGSSYEQYF
TRBV6-2/TRBV6-3	many	.	TRBJ1-5	TGTGCCAGCAGTACAACAGGAATAGTGCAGCCCCAGCATTTT	CASSTTGIVQPQHF
TRBV10-3	.	.	TRBJ2-2	TGTGCCATCGAACGGTTTAACACCGGGGAGCTGTTTTTT	CAIERFNTGELFF
TRBV29-1	many	.	TRBJ1-1	TGCAGCGTTGTTTTTCAGGGGTCGACCCTGAACACTGAAGCTTTCTTT	CSVVFQGSTLNTEAFF
TRBV20-1	.	.	TRBJ2-7	TGCAGTGCTCACCGGGACGGCTCCTACGAGCAGTACTTC	CSAHRDGSYEQYF
TRBV12-3/TRBV12-4	few	TRBD1	TRBJ1-2	TGTGCCAGCACCAGACAGGGGGCAGTAGGAGGCTACACCTTC	CASTRQGAVGGYTF
TRBV20-1	.	.	TRBJ1-2	TGCAGTGCTAGAGATACCAGGCCCTATGGCTACACCTTC	CSARDTRPYGYTF
TRBV18	.	.	TRBJ2-1	TGTGCCAGCTCACCGCTAAGTTCCTACAATGAGCGTTTCTTC	CASSPLSSYNERFF